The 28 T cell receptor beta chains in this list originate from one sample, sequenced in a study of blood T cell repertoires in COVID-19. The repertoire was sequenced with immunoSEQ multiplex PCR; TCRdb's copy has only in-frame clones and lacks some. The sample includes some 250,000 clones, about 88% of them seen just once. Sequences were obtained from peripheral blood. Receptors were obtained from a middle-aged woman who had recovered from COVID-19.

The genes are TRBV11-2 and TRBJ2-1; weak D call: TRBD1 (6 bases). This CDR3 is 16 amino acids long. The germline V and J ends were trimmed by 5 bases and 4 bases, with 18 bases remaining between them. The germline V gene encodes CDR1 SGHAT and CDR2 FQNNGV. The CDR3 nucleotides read TGTGCCAGCAGCCCCGGGTGGGGGCCACCTTACAATGAGCAGTTCTTC. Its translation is CASSPGWGPPYNEQFF. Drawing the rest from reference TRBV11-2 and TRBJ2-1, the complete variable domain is EAGVAQSPRYKIIEKRQSVAFWCNPISGHATLYWYQQILGQGPKLLIQFQNNGVVDDSQLPKDRFSAERLKGVDSTLKIQPAKLEDSAVYLCASSPGWGPPYNEQFFGPGTRLTVL.

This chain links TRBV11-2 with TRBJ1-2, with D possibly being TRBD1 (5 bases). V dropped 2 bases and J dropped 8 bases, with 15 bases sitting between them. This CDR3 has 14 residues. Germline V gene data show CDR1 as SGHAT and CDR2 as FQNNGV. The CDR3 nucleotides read TGTGCCAGCAGCTTATTTCGACAGAGACTCGGCTACACCTTC. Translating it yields CASSLFRQRLGYTF. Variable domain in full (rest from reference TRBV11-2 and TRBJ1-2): EAGVAQSPRYKIIEKRQSVAFWCNPISGHATLYWYQQILGQGPKLLIQFQNNGVVDDSQLPKDRFSAERLKGVDSTLKIQPAKLEDSAVYLCASSLFRQRLGYTFGSGTRLTVV.

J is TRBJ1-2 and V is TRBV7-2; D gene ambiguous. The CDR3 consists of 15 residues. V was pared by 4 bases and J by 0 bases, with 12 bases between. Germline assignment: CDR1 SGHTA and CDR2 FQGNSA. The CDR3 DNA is TGTGCCAGCAGCTCGTGGGTCGACTCTAACTATGGCTACACCTTC. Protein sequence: CASSSWVDSNYGYTF.

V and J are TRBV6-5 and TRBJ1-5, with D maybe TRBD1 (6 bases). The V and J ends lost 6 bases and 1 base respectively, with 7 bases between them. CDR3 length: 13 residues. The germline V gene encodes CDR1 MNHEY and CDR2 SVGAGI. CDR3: CASRRGSNQPQHF. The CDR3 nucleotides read TGTGCCAGCAGGAGGGGGAGCAATCAGCCCCAGCATTTT.

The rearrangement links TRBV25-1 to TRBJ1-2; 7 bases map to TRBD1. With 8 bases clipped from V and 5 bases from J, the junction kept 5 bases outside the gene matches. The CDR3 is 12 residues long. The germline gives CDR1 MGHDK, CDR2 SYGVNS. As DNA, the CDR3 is TGTGCCAGCGGACGACAGGGTTATGGCTACACCTTC. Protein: CASGRQGYGYTF.

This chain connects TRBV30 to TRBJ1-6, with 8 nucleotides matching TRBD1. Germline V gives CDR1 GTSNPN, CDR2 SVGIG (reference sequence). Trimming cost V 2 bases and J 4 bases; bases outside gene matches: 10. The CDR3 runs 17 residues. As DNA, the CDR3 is TGTGCCTGGAGTCCCCCCCCCGGACAGGGTTATAATTCACCCCTCCACTTT. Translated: CAWSPPPGQGYNSPLHF.

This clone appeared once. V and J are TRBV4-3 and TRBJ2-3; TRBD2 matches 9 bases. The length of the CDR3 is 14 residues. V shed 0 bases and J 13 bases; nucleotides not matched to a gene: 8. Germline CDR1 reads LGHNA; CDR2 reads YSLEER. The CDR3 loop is CASSQEAGGPSKYF. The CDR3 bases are TGCGCCAGCAGCCAAGAGGCGGGAGGGCCAAGTAAGTATTTT.

In nucleotides, the CDR3 is TGCGCCAGCAGCTTCCGGCAGGGGTCTATCGCCCACGAGCAGTACTTC. Its translation is CASSFRQGSIAHEQYF. The chain couples TRBV5-1 to TRBJ2-7, with a tentative D call TRBD1 (6 bases). Between the trimmed V and J ends, which lost 2 bases and 5 bases, there was a span of 20 bases. The CDR3 covers 16 residues. Per the germline V gene, CDR1 is SGHRS and CDR2 is YFSETQ.

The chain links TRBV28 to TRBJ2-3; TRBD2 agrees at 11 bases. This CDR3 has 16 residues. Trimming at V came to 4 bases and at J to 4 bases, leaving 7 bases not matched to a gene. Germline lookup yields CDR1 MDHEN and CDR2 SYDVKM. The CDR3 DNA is TGTGCCAGCAGTTCGACTAGCGGGATTCGGGCAGATACGCAGTATTTT. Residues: CASSSTSGIRADTQYF.

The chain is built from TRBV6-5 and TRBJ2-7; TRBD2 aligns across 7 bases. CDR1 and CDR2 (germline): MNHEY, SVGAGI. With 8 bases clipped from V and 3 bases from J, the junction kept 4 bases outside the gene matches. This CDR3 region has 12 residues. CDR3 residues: CASGGEGYEQYV. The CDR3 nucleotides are TGTGCCAGCGGGGGGGAAGGCTACGAGCAGTACGTC.

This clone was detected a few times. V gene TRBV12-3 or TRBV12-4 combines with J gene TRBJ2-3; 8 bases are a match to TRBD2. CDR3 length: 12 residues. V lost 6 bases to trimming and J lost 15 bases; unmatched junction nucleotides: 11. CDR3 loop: CASSQTSGGSYF. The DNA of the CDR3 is TGTGCCAGCAGCCAAACTAGCGGAGGGTCATATTTT.

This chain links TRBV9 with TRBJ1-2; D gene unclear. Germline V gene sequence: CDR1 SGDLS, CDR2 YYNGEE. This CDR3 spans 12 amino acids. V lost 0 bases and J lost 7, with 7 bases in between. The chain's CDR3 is CASSVDVGGYTF. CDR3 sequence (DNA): TGTGCCAGCAGCGTAGATGTCGGTGGCTACACCTTC.

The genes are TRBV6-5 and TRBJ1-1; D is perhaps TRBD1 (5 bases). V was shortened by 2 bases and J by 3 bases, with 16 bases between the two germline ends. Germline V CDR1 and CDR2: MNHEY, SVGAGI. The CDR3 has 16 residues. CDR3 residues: CASSYVWGTRDTEAFF. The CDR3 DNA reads TGTGCCAGCAGTTACGTGTGGGGGACTAGGGACACTGAAGCTTTCTTT.

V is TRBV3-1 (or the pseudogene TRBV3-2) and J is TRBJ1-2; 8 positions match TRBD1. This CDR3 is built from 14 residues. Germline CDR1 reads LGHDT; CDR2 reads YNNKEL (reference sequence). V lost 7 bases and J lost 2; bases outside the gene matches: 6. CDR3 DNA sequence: TGTGCCAGCACCTCCACAGGGGGAAACTATGGCTACACCTTC. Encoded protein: CASTSTGGNYGYTF.

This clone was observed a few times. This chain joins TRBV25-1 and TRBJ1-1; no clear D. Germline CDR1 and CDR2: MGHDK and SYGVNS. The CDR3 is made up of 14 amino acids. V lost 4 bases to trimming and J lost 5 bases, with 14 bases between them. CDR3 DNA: TGTGCCAGCAGTGCCTACGGTCCCGGGACTGAAGCTTTCTTT. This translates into CASSAYGPGTEAFF.

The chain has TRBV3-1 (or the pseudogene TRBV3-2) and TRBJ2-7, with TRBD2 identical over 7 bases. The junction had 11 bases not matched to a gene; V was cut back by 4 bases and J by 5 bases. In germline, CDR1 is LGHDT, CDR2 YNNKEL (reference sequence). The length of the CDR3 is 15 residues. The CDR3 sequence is CASSPREVLMNEQYF. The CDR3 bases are TGTGCCAGCAGCCCTCGGGAGGTGCTGATGAACGAGCAGTACTTC.

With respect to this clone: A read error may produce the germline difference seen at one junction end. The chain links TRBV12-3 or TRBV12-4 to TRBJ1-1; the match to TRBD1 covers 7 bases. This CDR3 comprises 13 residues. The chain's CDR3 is CASGLTGDTEAFF. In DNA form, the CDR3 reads TGTGCCAGCGGTTTAACAGGGGACACTGAAGCTTTCTTT.

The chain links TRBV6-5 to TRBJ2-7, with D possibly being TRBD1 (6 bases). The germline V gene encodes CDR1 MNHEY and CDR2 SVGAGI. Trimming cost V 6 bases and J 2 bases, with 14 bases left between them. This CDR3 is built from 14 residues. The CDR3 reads CASRRQGRPYEQYF. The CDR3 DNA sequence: TGTGCCAGCAGACGCCAGGGGCGGCCCTACGAGCAGTACTTC.

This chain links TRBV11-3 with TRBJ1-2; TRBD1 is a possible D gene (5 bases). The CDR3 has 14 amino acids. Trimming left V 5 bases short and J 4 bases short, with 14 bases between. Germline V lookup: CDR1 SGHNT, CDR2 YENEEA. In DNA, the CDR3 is TGTGCCAGCAGCCCCGGGGGGATTGGCTATGGCTACACCTTC. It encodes CASSPGGIGYGYTF.

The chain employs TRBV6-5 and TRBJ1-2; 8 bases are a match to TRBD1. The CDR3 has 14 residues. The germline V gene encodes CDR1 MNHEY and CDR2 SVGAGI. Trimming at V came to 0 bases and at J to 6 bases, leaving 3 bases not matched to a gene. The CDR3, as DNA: TGTGCCAGCAGTTACTCTCCGACAGGGGATGGCTACACCTTC. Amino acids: CASSYSPTGDGYTF.

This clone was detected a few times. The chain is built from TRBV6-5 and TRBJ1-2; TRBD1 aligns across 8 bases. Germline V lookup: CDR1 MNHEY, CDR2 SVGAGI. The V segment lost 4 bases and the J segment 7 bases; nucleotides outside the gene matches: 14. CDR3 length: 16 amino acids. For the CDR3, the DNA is TGTGCCAGCAGTTCCCACGGGACAGGTCTTGCGGGTGGCTACACCTTC. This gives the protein CASSSHGTGLAGGYTF.

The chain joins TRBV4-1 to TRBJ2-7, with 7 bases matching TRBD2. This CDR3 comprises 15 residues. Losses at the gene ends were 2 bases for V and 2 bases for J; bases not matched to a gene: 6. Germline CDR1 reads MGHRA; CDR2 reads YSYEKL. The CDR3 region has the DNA TGCGCCAGCAGCCAAAAGACTAGCCCGACCTACGAGCAGTACTTC. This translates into CASSQKTSPTYEQYF.

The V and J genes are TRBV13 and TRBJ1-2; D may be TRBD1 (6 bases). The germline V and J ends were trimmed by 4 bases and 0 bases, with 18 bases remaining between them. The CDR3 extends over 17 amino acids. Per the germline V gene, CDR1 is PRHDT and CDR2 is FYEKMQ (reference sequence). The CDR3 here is CASSSGGGLRTNYGYTF. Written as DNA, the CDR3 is TGTGCCAGCAGCTCGGGGGGCGGCCTACGGACTAACTATGGCTACACCTTC.

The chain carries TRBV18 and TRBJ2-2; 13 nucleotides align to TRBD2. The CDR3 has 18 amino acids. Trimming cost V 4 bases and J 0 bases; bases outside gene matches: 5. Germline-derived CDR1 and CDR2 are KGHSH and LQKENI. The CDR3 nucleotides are TGTGCCAGCTCACGAGGGACTAGCGGGGCCGCGAACACCGGGGAGCTGTTTTTT. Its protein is CASSRGTSGAANTGELFF.

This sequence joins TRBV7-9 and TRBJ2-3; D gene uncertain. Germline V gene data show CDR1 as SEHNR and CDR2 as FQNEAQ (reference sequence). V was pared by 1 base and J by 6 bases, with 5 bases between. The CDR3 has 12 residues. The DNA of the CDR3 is TGTGCCAGCAGCTTAGGTCGTGATACGCAGTATTTT. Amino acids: CASSLGRDTQYF.

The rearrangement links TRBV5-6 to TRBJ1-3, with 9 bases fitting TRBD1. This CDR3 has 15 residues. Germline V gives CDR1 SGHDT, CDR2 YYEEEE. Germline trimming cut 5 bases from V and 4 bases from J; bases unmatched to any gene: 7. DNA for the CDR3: TGTGCCAGCAGACAGGGACAGGGTAGCGGAAACACCATATATTTT. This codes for CASRQGQGSGNTIYF.

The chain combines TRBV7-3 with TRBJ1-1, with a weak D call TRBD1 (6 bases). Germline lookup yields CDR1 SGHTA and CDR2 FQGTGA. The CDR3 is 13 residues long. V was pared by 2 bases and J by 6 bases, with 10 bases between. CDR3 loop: CASSLGTTAEAFF. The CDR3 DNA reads TGTGCCAGCAGCTTAGGGACAACGGCTGAAGCTTTCTTT.

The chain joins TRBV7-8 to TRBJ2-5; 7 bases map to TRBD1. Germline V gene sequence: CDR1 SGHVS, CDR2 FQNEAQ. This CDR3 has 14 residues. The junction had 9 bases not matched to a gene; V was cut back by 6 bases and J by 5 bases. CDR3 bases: TGTGCCAGCAGAAAGGGGGCAGTTCTGGAGACCCAGTACTTC. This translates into CASRKGAVLETQYF.